This T cell receptor (beta chain) came from a study of blood T cell repertoires in COVID-19. About the study: Material from acute and convalescent COVID-19 was sourced from the United States, Italy and Spain. Nucleic acid was either cDNA or gDNA, and it came from T cells, B-cell-depleted T cells, or PBMCs.

Participants spanned ages roughly 18 to 95 years and resided in 20 to 25 US areas. TCRdb keeps only in-frame clones here, not all; method: immunoSEQ multiplex PCR. This sample has 400,000 to 500,000 clones, with around nine tenths found just once. This CDR3 contains 12 residues. Trimming removed 1 base from V and 7 bases from J, with 7 bases in between. The source of this sequence is a woman aged 40 to 50 who had recovered from COVID-19. Sequenced sample: PBMCs or T cells enriched from blood (not recorded which). The chain couples TRBV12-3 or TRBV12-4 to TRBJ1-2; maybe TRBD1 (5 bases). The CDR3 spells CASSLDRSGYTF. DNA for the CDR3: TGTGCCAGCAGTTTAGACAGGAGTGGCTACACCTTC.